This is a list of T cell receptor beta chains from one sample in a study of vaccination and CD4 T cells after COVID-19. Their cognate antigens are unknown. MiXCR, applied by TCRdb to the PCR reads, yields one record per CDR3 protein. The sample has roughly 11,000 distinct CDR3 sequences; 65% to 75% are singletons. Sequencing was done on a sample of CD4+ T cells from blood, cultured in vitro. The receptor set was obtained from a human donor who had recovered from COVID-19. Each CDR3 is given without its conserved first and last residue. D genes are given only for firm matches. A row's size may be missing; if present it is once, few, many or a size class.

clone_size	v_call	d_call	j_call	cdr3_aa
medium-sized	TRBV7-2	.	TRBJ2-5	ASSLRGRAPETQY
few	TRBV2	TRBD1	TRBJ1-6	ASSGTGAYNSPLH
few	TRBV20-1	.	TRBJ2-3	SGADRTIGTQY
.	TRBV2	.	TRBJ1-2	ASNVGMGGYT
.	TRBV20-1	.	TRBJ1-1	SARSGVLSVGEAF
.	TRBV12-3/TRBV12-4	.	TRBJ1-1	ASSFFRQANTEAF
.	TRBV20-1	.	TRBJ1-2	SAPWRRDGYT
large	TRBV20-1	TRBD1	TRBJ1-1	SPGGRTRQNTEAF
.	TRBV18	.	TRBJ1-5	ASSPQEQNQPQH
.	TRBV20-1	TRBD1	TRBJ1-2	SARQGSNYGYT
.	TRBV7-3	.	TRBJ2-2	ASSVESGNTGELF
.	TRBV20-1	TRBD1	TRBJ1-3	SARDLGQGANTIY
.	TRBV7-2	.	TRBJ1-2	ASSPGSYYGYT
.	TRBV11-2	TRBD1	TRBJ1-5	ASSPDRGQPQH
.	TRBV6-1	.	TRBJ2-2	ASSEGNTGELF
.	TRBV20-1	.	TRBJ2-7	SARGGEVLMAYEQY
.	TRBV21-1	.	TRBJ2-7	ASSGRQGGINEQY
few	TRBV27	TRBD2	TRBJ2-5	ASSTTSGLRETQY
.	TRBV20-1	TRBD1	TRBJ1-6	SAGRGQGFNSPLH
once	TRBV28	TRBD1	TRBJ1-4	ASNPGGRVGRNEKLF
few	TRBV19	.	TRBJ2-2	ATRSQGNTGELF
.	TRBV27	.	TRBJ2-3	ASRRGSADTQY
.	TRBV11-2	.	TRBJ1-2	ASSLSVGNYGYT
.	TRBV27	TRBD1	TRBJ1-4	ARQGSRKKLF
few	TRBV5-5	.	TRBJ1-2	ASSPRGADGYT
.	TRBV28	.	TRBJ2-1	ASRGSTSNEQF
.	TRBV20-1	.	TRBJ2-6	SASEVSGANVLT
.	TRBV28	.	TRBJ2-6	ASSSPGGDGANVLT